A selection of T cell receptor beta chains follows, all from one sample in a study of T-cell reconstitution after alpha-beta-depleted transplantation in children. MiXCR, run by TCRdb on the PCR reads, gives a single entry per CDR3 protein. Among about 980,000 distinct CDR3 sequences, about 29% were seen once, and the ten largest hold roughly 27%. The sample here was PBMCs, mostly from graft donor cells, taken 360 days after TCRalphabeta/CD19-depleted stem cell transplant. The receptor source for this set is a boy younger than two who had a stem cell transplant for SCID, so the T cells may come from the graft donor. Each CDR3 is given with its conserved first and last residue. Fields, in order: CDR3 protein, V gene, D gene, J gene. A D gene is named only where the DNA matches it firmly.

CDR3: CASSQEGGGWDEQYF
V: TRBV4-1
D: TRBD2
J: TRBJ2-7

CDR3: CASSPLLQSSTDTQYF
V: TRBV6-2/TRBV6-3
D: NA
J: TRBJ2-3

CDR3: CASSFTGPPNEKLFF
V: TRBV5-1
D: NA
J: TRBJ1-4

CDR3: CASSLRYAEQFF
V: TRBV12-3/TRBV12-4
D: NA
J: TRBJ2-1

CDR3: CASSPDLGSRNSYTDTQYF
V: TRBV5-6
D: NA
J: TRBJ2-3

CDR3: CSARDRVETQYF
V: TRBV20-1
D: NA
J: TRBJ2-5

CDR3: CASSQVGDEQFF
V: TRBV4-1
D: NA
J: TRBJ2-1

CDR3: CASSLDKGNTEAFF
V: TRBV5-1
D: NA
J: TRBJ1-1

CDR3: CASNRMDREGTEAFF
V: TRBV9
D: TRBD1
J: TRBJ1-1

CDR3: CASSFQGGRPSLGEAFF
V: TRBV6-2/TRBV6-3
D: NA
J: TRBJ1-1